What follows is one T cell receptor (beta chain) and its context. CDR3 size: 14 residues. Germline values: CDR1 SQVTM, CDR2 ANQGSEA. Trimming took 6 bases from V and 0 from J, leaving 11 bases between them. The data belong to a study of CD8 T cells in Susac syndrome. RNA amounts of about 0.45 to 1 ug underwent reverse transcription with random hexamers. Each CDR3 protein gets one entry after TCRdb re-called the immunoSEQ multiplex PCR reads with MiXCR. Found here are about 170,000 distinct CDR3 sequences, more than 95% of them singletons; the top ten hold 0.12%. The authors sequenced TCR beta from blood CD8+ and CD4+ T cells. CD8+ and CD4+ T cells were negatively isolated; TEMRA cells were FACS-enriched.

The V and J genes are TRBV29-1 and TRBJ1-4, with D possibly matching TRBD1 (6 bases). The receptor's source is a human donor with Susac syndrome. The sample consisted of CD4+ T cells from PBMCs. The CDR3 is CSVHAGATNEKLFF. In DNA, the CDR3 is TGCAGCGTGCATGCAGGGGCAACTAATGAAAAACTGTTTTTT.